The subject of this entry is one T cell receptor beta chain. The sample originates from a study of blood T cell repertoires in COVID-19. Original processing notes: Amplification with reference gene primers provided the estimates of nucleated cell counts. The assay was immunoSEQ multiplex PCR, and TCRdb's table has in-frame clones only and misses some. V, J and clone size derive from that table, while D and trimming were established from the DNA sequence. The table lists tens of thousands of clones, around four fifths of them singletons, with around 50% in the top ten. The CDR3 runs to 16 residues. The V segment lost 3 bases and the J segment 4 bases; nucleotides outside the gene matches: 7. CDR1 is MGHRA, CDR2 YSYEKL, per germline.

The sequencing sample was made of peripheral blood. The receptor comes from a man aged 65 to 85 with acute or convalescent COVID-19. The chain employs TRBV4-1 and TRBJ2-5, with 11 nucleotides matching TRBD2. The CDR3 coding sequence is TGCGCCAGCAGCCACCCTGGGACTAGCGGTTTAGAGACCCAGTACTTC. Translation: CASSHPGTSGLETQYF.